The rows below give T cell receptor beta chains drawn from one sample of a study of CD8+ T cells in alopecia areata. Assay: immunoSEQ multiplex PCR; the TCRdb copy retains only in-frame clones and omits some. The table has 150,000 to 180,000 clones, around 50% seen once. Sequencing used CD8+ T cells sorted from blood, obtained at week 0. The receptors were gathered from a human donor with alopecia areata. CDR3s include the opening cysteine and the closing phenylalanine or tryptophan. The D gene is left open where the match is weak. Not every row has a clone size; where given, it reads once, few, many or a size class.

V gene	J gene	clone size	D gene	CDR3 DNA	CDR3 protein
TRBV19	TRBJ1-1	-	-	TGTGCCAGTAGTATAGCAGGCCACGAAGCTTTCTTT	CASSIAGHEAFF
TRBV4-3	TRBJ2-3	few	-	TGCGCCAGCAGCCAAACGATATTGTGGGATACGCAGTATTTT	CASSQTILWDTQYF
TRBV11-2	TRBJ2-7	few	-	TGTGCCAGCAGCCCCGGTTCCGGCCTAGGGTCTTACTTC	CASSPGSGLGSYF
TRBV30	TRBJ1-1	-	-	TGTGCCTGGACTGACTGGGAGCGAGTGGCTTTCTTT	CAWTDWERVAFF
TRBV13	TRBJ1-1	-	-	TGTGCCAGCAGGGAGGGGAACACTGAAGCTTTCTTT	CASREGNTEAFF
TRBV30	TRBJ2-7	-	TRBD1	TGTGCCTGGAGTCTGGGACAGGGAACCTACGAGCAGTACTTC	CAWSLGQGTYEQYF
TRBV29-1	TRBJ1-2	-	-	TGCAGCGTTGAAGAGGCTTCCTATGGCTACACCTTC	CSVEEASYGYTF
TRBV11-2	TRBJ2-5	-	-	TGTGCCAGCAGGGGACAAATCAACCAAGAGACCCAGTACTTC	CASRGQINQETQYF
TRBV7-8	TRBJ1-4	-	TRBD1	TGTGCCAGCAGCAGCCGGGACAGGGGGAATGAAAAACTGTTTTTT	CASSSRDRGNEKLFF
TRBV7-6	TRBJ2-2	-	-	TGTGCCAGCAGCAACAACAAGCGTGGCAGCACCGGGGAGCTGTTTTTT	CASSNNKRGSTGELFF
TRBV27	TRBJ2-7	few	-	TGTGCCTCGGGCTACGAGCAGTACTTC	CASGYEQYF
TRBV7-8	TRBJ1-1	-	-	TGTGCCAGCAGCTTATATCGCAGGGAGCGCACTGAAGCTTTCTTT	CASSLYRRERTEAFF
TRBV15	TRBJ2-7	few	TRBD1	TGTGCCACCAGCAGTGAAGACAGGGGCCGCTACGAGCAGTACTTC	CATSSEDRGRYEQYF
TRBV23-1	TRBJ1-5	few	-	TGCGCCAGCAGTCAAAAGGTGATGGGGAATCAGCCCCAGCATTTT	CASSQKVMGNQPQHF